One and the same sample provided the 21 T cell receptor beta chains below, sequenced in a study of vaccination effects on CD4 cells after COVID-19. The antigens of these receptors remain unknown. Following 10 days of culture, CD4+ T cells were isolated. Between March and December 2020, the person had a SARS-CoV-2 infection that PCR confirmed. Two-dose vaccination with either BNT162b2 or mRNA-1273 was given to the participants. The table came from immunoSEQ multiplex PCR; TCRdb's copy has only in-frame clones and leaves some out. Of tens of thousands of clones in the sample, over 60% were seen once. Sequencing was performed on CD4+ T cells from PBMCs cultured without peptide, taken after COVID-19 vaccination. These receptors originate from a human donor who had a prior SARS-CoV-2 infection.

The CDR3 region is CASSVRRLAGGGEQFF. CDR3 coding DNA: TGTGCCAGCAGCGTGCGACGACTAGCGGGAGGGGGGGAGCAGTTCTTC. This chain uses TRBV9 with TRBJ2-1; 14 bases fit TRBD2. V lost 2 bases, J lost 10 bases, and 8 bases stayed unmatched. There are 16 residues in the CDR3. Per germline, CDR1 SGDLS and CDR2 YYNGEE.

The chain combines TRBV15 with TRBJ2-6, with D possibly TRBD1 on 5 matching bases. This CDR3 is 16 amino acids long. V shed 0 bases and J shed 2 bases, with 8 bases lying between them. Germline loops: CDR1 LNHNV, CDR2 YYDKDF (reference sequence). CDR3 bases: TGTGCCACCAGCAGAGAAGCAGGGACTGGGGCCAACGTCCTGACTTTC. Encoded protein: CATSREAGTGANVLTF.

The chain combines TRBV5-1 with TRBJ1-1; the match to TRBD1 covers 7 bases. The CDR3 consists of 16 residues. Trimming took 1 base from V and 0 from J; bases not matched to a gene: 6. Germline loops: CDR1 SGHRS, CDR2 YFSETQ. CDR3 nucleotide sequence: TGCGCCAGCAGCTTGAGGGGACAGAGAATGAACACTGAAGCTTTCTTT. It encodes CASSLRGQRMNTEAFF.

This clone was picked up a small number of times. V and J are TRBV7-9 and TRBJ2-7; tentative D call: TRBD1 (7 bases). Germline V gives CDR1 SEHNR, CDR2 FQNEAQ (reference sequence). The V end was cut by 1 base, the J end by 7 bases, with 11 bases between. The CDR3 sequence is 13 residues long. CDR3 sequence: CASSLGAGGEQYF. Written as DNA, the CDR3 is TGTGCCAGCAGCTTAGGGGCAGGGGGGGAGCAGTACTTC.

The rearrangement uses TRBV5-8 and TRBJ1-1, with D possibly being TRBD1 (5 bases). The CDR3 is made up of 13 amino acids. V lost 7 bases, J lost 1 base, and 11 bases lay in between. Germline CDR1 SGHTS, CDR2 YDEGEE. In DNA, the CDR3 is TGTGCCAGCCTATGGGACCCGAACACTGAAGCTTTCTTT. Its translation: CASLWDPNTEAFF.

The rearrangement joins TRBV3-1 (or the pseudogene TRBV3-2) to TRBJ1-1, with TRBD1 matching 10 bases. The CDR3 length is 14 residues. CDR1 is LGHDT and CDR2 is YNNKEL in the germline V gene (reference sequence). The trim removed 4 bases at V and 7 bases at J, leaving 6 bases unmatched. In nucleotides, the CDR3 is TGTGCCAGCAGCCGACAGGGGGCCAAGGGTGAAGCTTTCTTT. Amino acids: CASSRQGAKGEAFF.

The CDR3 DNA follows: TGTGCCAGCAGCTGGGGGACAGATGGAAACACCATATATTTT. The encoded protein is CASSWGTDGNTIYF. V usage is TRBV6-5 and J usage is TRBJ1-3; 7 bases map to TRBD1. The CDR3 is 14 residues long. The ends lost 6 bases at V and 3 bases at J; junction bases unmatched: 5. Per the germline V gene, CDR1 is MNHEY and CDR2 is SVGAGI.

The J gene is TRBJ1-5, the V gene TRBV7-6; D is unresolved. Trimming shortened V by 2 bases and J by 2 bases, and 16 bases separated the two germline ends. There are 17 residues in the CDR3. Germline lookup yields CDR1 SGHVS and CDR2 FNYEAQ. The CDR3 protein is CASSLSSGGWGNQPQHF. The CDR3 nucleotides read TGTGCCAGCAGCTTATCGTCGGGCGGCTGGGGCAATCAGCCCCAGCATTTT.

The gene calls are TRBV7-2 and TRBJ2-1; 7 nucleotides match TRBD2. J gave up 1 base and V 10 bases, and 16 bases lay outside the gene matches. Germline lookup yields CDR1 SGHTA and CDR2 FQGNSA. CDR3 size: 17 residues. CDR3 sequence reads: CATVLGVGGTSYNEQFF. In nucleotides, the CDR3 is TGTGCCACCGTTTTGGGGGTGGGAGGGACTTCCTACAATGAGCAGTTCTTC.

In this sample, this clone turned up a few times. The chain combines TRBV12-3 or TRBV12-4 with TRBJ1-1; D gene ambiguous. Trimming pared 6 bases from V and 3 bases from J, leaving 8 bases between. The CDR3 loop spans 12 amino acids. The CDR3 is CASRPQDTEAFF. CDR3 coding DNA: TGTGCCAGCAGGCCTCAGGACACTGAAGCTTTCTTT.

V usage is TRBV2 and J usage is TRBJ1-4, with no clear D. The V gene's germline CDR1 is SNHLY and CDR2 FYNNEI. The ends were cut back, 4 bases at V and 6 bases at J, with 12 bases in the middle. This CDR3 comprises 14 residues. The CDR3 nucleotides read TGTGCCAGCAGTGTTGAAGACACATATGAAAAACTGTTTTTT. This sequence encodes CASSVEDTYEKLFF.

This chain connects TRBV6-5 to TRBJ1-6; D call uncertain. Germline CDR1 reads MNHEY; CDR2 reads SVGAGI. CDR3 size: 15 residues. The germline V and J ends were trimmed by 4 bases and 10 bases, with 17 bases remaining between them. The CDR3 spells CASSFVGGNGSPLHF. The CDR3 nucleotides read TGTGCCAGCAGTTTTGTAGGAGGGAACGGATCACCCCTCCACTTT.

The J gene is TRBJ2-1, the V gene TRBV5-6; 10 nucleotides agree with TRBD1. CDR3 length equals 15 residues. The germline gives CDR1 SGHDT, CDR2 YYEEEE. After removal of 4 bases from V and 6 bases from J, the junction contained 7 bases not matched to a gene. This CDR3 reads CASSVRDRGTNEQFF. The CDR3 DNA is TGTGCCAGCAGCGTAAGGGACAGGGGAACCAATGAGCAGTTCTTC.

The chain links TRBV7-3 to TRBJ2-1; 7 nucleotides agree with TRBD2. This CDR3 is 13 amino acids long. CDR1 and CDR2 (germline): SGHTA, FQGTGA. With 2 bases clipped from V and 5 bases from J, the junction kept 0 bases outside the gene matches. The CDR3 region has the DNA TGTGCCAGCAGCTTAGGGACTAACAATGAGCAGTTCTTC. This encodes CASSLGTNNEQFF.

This chain connects TRBV2 to TRBJ1-1; D unresolved. In germline, CDR1 is SNHLY, CDR2 FYNNEI. V was cut by 5 bases and J by 9 bases, with 10 bases left in between. The CDR3 extends over 11 amino acids. In nucleotides, the CDR3 is TGTGCCAGCAGTCCACAGACGAAAGCTTTCTTT. Amino acid sequence: CASSPQTKAFF.

As regards this clone: The sample holds other DNA sequences that translate to the same CDR3. This chain connects TRBV15 to TRBJ1-4; unclear D gene. V dropped 0 bases and J dropped 6 bases, with 11 bases sitting between them. This CDR3 is built from 15 residues. CDR1 LNHNV and CDR2 YYDKDF come from the germline V gene (reference sequence). CDR3: CATSRDKGWDEKLFF. As DNA, the CDR3 is TGTGCCACCAGCAGAGATAAGGGTTGGGATGAAAAACTGTTTTTT. Complete variable domain (other parts from reference TRBV15 and TRBJ1-4): DAMVIQNPRYQVTQFGKPVTLSCSQTLNHNVMYWYQQKSSQAPKLLFHYYDKDFNNEADTPDNFQSRRPNTSFCFLDIRSPGLGDTAMYLCATSRDKGWDEKLFFGSGTQLSVL.

The rearrangement links TRBV6-5 to TRBJ2-3; TRBD1 matches at 11 bases. Germline CDR1 reads MNHEY; CDR2 reads SVGAGI. The CDR3 spans 15 residues. Trimming took 8 bases from V and 2 from J; bases not matched to a gene: 6. CDR3 sequence reads: CASGGTGGYTDTQYF. Written as DNA, the CDR3 is TGTGCCAGCGGGGGGACAGGGGGATACACAGATACGCAGTATTTT.

The V gene is TRBV6-2 or TRBV6-3, the J gene TRBJ2-1; 8 bases map to TRBD2. Germline-derived CDR1 and CDR2 are MNHEY and SVGEGT. The CDR3 sequence is 14 residues long. The V and J ends lost 2 bases and 10 bases, in that order; junction bases with no gene match: 7. The CDR3 sequence is CASSYITSGVEQFF. CDR3 DNA sequence: TGTGCCAGCAGTTACATTACTAGCGGTGTAGAGCAGTTCTTC.

This chain joins TRBV19 and TRBJ2-5, with 12 bases matching TRBD2. Germline assignment: CDR1 LNHDA and CDR2 SQIVND (reference sequence). The junction had 0 bases not matched to a gene; V was cut back by 2 bases and J by 2 bases. This CDR3 spans 15 amino acids. CDR3 protein: CASSILAGGQETQYF. The DNA for the CDR3 is TGTGCCAGTAGTATACTAGCGGGGGGGCAAGAGACCCAGTACTTC. The variable domain in full, with the rest retrieved from reference TRBV19 and TRBJ2-5, is DGGITQSPKYLFRKEGQNVTLSCEQNLNHDAMYWYRQDPGQGLRLIYYSQIVNDFQKGDIAEGYSVSREKKESFPLTVTSAQKNPTAFYLCASSILAGGQETQYFGPGTRLLVL.

This chain links TRBV9 with TRBJ2-2; no firm D call. This CDR3 has 15 amino acids. V was shortened by 7 bases and J by 3 bases, with 16 bases between the two germline ends. Per germline, CDR1 SGDLS and CDR2 YYNGEE. The CDR3 region is CASRASDGYTGELFF. CDR3 bases: TGTGCCAGCCGGGCCTCGGACGGATACACCGGGGAGCTGTTTTTT.

The gene calls are TRBV11-1 and TRBJ2-2; D call uncertain. The V end was cut by 2 bases, the J end by 0 bases, with 7 bases between. The CDR3 has 15 amino acids. CDR1 SGHAT and CDR2 FQDESV come from the germline V gene (reference sequence). CDR3 amino acids: CASSLMVTNTGELFF. Written as DNA, the CDR3 is TGTGCCAGCAGCTTAATGGTCACGAACACCGGGGAGCTGTTTTTT.